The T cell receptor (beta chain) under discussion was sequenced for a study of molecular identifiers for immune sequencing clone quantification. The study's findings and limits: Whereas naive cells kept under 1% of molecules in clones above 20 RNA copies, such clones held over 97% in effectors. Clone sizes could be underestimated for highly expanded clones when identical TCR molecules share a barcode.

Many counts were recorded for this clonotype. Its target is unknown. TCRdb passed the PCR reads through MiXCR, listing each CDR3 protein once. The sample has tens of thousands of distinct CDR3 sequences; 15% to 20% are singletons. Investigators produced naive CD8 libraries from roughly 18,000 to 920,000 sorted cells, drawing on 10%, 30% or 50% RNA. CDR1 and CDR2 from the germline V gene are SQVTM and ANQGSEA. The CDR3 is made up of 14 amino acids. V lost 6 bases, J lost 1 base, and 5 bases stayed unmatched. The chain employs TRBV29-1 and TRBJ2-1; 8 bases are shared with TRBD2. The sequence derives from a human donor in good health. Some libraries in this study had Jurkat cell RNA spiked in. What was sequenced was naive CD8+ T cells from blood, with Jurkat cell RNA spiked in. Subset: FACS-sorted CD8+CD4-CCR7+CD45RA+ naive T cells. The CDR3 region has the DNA TGCAGCGTAAAAGCGGGAGATTCCTACAATGAGCAGTTCTTC. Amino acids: CSVKAGDSYNEQFF.